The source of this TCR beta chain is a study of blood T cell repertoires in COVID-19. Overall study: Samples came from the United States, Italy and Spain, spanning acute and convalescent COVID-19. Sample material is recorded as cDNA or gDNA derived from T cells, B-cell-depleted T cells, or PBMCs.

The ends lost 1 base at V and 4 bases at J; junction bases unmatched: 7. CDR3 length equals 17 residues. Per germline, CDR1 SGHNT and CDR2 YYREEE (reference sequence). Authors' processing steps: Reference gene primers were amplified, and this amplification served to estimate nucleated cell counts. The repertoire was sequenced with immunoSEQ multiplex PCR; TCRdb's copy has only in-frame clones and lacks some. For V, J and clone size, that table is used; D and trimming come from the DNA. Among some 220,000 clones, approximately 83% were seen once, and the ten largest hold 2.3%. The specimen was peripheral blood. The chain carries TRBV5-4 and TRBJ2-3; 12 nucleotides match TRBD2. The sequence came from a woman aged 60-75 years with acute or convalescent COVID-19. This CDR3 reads CASSLLSSGGAPDTQYF. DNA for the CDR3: TGTGCCAGCAGCTTGTTATCTAGCGGGGGGGCTCCAGATACGCAGTATTTT.